Listed here are 23 T cell receptor beta chains from one sample, sequenced in a study of Ad26.COV2.S vaccination and SARS-CoV-2 variants. Only in-frame clones appear in the TCRdb table, and some are missing; sequencing was by immunoSEQ multiplex PCR. The sample comprises about 480,000 clones, 70% to 90% of which are singletons, and roughly 12% rests with the top ten. Treatment of the sample: 15 to 20 received Ad26.COV2.S at low or high dose, single or two shots; about 5 received placebo; per-sample allocation not given. Samples analyzed were those drawn on day 63 after the first vaccine or placebo injection. Sequenced material: peripheral blood, taken in a trial of Ad26.COV2.S vaccine versus placebo. These receptors were taken from a person between 18 and 59 years old who received the Ad26.COV2.S COVID-19 vaccine or a placebo.

With respect to this clone: Compared with germline, one end of the junction differs, possibly owing to a read error. The chain employs TRBV11-2 and TRBJ2-3; maybe TRBD2 (5 bases). The CDR3 length is 12 residues. Germline V gene sequence: CDR1 SGHAT, CDR2 FQNNGV. The DNA of the CDR3 is TGTGCCAGCAGCCAACTCACGAGGGCAGTGTACTTC. As protein: CASSQLTRAVYF.

A single count supports this clone. The chain uses TRBV5-5 and TRBJ2-7; 7 bases are a match to TRBD1. The CDR3 extends over 12 amino acids. The ends lost 5 bases at V and 1 base at J; junction bases unmatched: 0. From germline, CDR1 is SGHKS and CDR2 YYEKEE (reference sequence). The CDR3 loop reads CASRTGSYEQYF. The CDR3 DNA reads TGTGCCAGCAGGACAGGGTCCTACGAGCAGTACTTC.

The rearrangement joins TRBV15 to TRBJ1-1; no reliable D call. The CDR3 contains 15 residues. CDR1 LNHNV and CDR2 YYDKDF come from the germline V gene (reference sequence). V shed 1 base and J shed 4 bases, with 13 bases lying between them. CDR3 amino acids: CATSRARGEGTEAFF. The CDR3 nucleotides are TGTGCCACCAGCAGAGCACGGGGAGAGGGCACTGAAGCTTTCTTT.

The V gene is TRBV20-1, the J gene TRBJ1-1; D unresolved. CDR1 DFQATT and CDR2 SNEGSKA come from the germline V gene (reference sequence). V was clipped by 5 bases and J by 0 bases, with 4 bases between them. The CDR3 runs 11 residues. The CDR3 region has the DNA TGCAGTGCTCCCCTGAACACTGAAGCTTTCTTT. Translating gives CSAPLNTEAFF.

The CDR3 region is CASTGGDNQPQHF. As DNA, the CDR3 is TGTGCCTCCACAGGGGGGGATAATCAGCCCCAGCATTTT. The chain couples TRBV30 to TRBJ1-5; the match to TRBD1 covers 8 bases. This CDR3 has 13 residues. The V segment lost 7 bases and the J segment 4 bases; nucleotides outside the gene matches: 6. CDR1 GTSNPN and CDR2 SVGIG come from the germline V gene (reference sequence).

V is TRBV19 and J is TRBJ2-6, with 10 bases fitting TRBD1. Germline-derived CDR1 and CDR2 are LNHDA and SQIVND (reference sequence). The CDR3 contains 17 residues. The trim removed 7 bases at V and 4 bases at J, leaving 10 bases unmatched. Written as DNA, the CDR3 is TGTGCCAGTAAACCGGGACAGGGGAGGTCCGGGGCCAACGTCCTGACTTTC. It is translated as CASKPGQGRSGANVLTF.

The chain uses TRBV2 and TRBJ2-1; the match to TRBD2 covers 14 bases. Germline CDR1 reads SNHLY; CDR2 reads FYNNEI. The CDR3 is 15 amino acids. V was pared by 9 bases and J by 4 bases, with 5 bases of the junction left unmatched. CDR3 DNA sequence: TGTGCCAGAGGGACTAGCGGGAGTCGGTACAATGAGCAGTTCTTC. Amino acids: CARGTSGSRYNEQFF.

The rearrangement uses TRBV5-6 and TRBJ1-1, with 8 bases lining up with TRBD1. Germline V gene lookup returns CDR1 SGHDT and CDR2 YYEEEE. The CDR3 has 18 amino acids. With V trimmed by 4 bases and J by 1 base, 15 bases remained unmatched. CDR3 coding DNA: TGTGCCAGCAGCAGGACAGGGAGCGCCCGAAATGGGAACACTGAAGCTTTCTTT. It translates to CASSRTGSARNGNTEAFF.

This rearrangement joins TRBV9 to TRBJ2-7, with no clear D. Trimming removed 4 bases at V and 5 bases at J, with 10 bases between. Germline loops: CDR1 SGDLS, CDR2 YYNGEE. The CDR3 spans 12 residues. The chain's CDR3 is CASSKALDEQYF. CDR3 DNA: TGTGCCAGCAGCAAAGCACTGGACGAGCAGTACTTC.

The V and J genes are TRBV20-1 and TRBJ2-7, with a tentative D call TRBD2 (5 bases). The CDR3 has 15 residues. CDR1 DFQATT and CDR2 SNEGSKA come from the germline V gene (reference sequence). V gave up 3 bases and J gave up 7 bases, with 22 bases separating them. CDR3 sequence reads: CSASPTSLPTGEQYF. The CDR3 coding sequence is TGCAGTGCTAGTCCTACGTCGCTCCCTACGGGGGAGCAGTACTTC.

The rearrangement links TRBV19 to TRBJ2-7; 7 nucleotides line up with TRBD2. This CDR3 comprises 16 residues. J gave up 2 bases and V 5 bases, and 12 bases lay outside the gene matches. Germline CDR1 and CDR2: LNHDA and SQIVND (reference sequence). DNA of the CDR3: TGTGCCAGTAGTTCCCCCGGCGGGAGTAATGCCTACGAGCAGTACTTC. Its translation is CASSSPGGSNAYEQYF. Full variable domain (missing parts from reference TRBV19 and TRBJ2-7): DGGITQSPKYLFRKEGQNVTLSCEQNLNHDAMYWYRQDPGQGLRLIYYSQIVNDFQKGDIAEGYSVSREKKESFPLTVTSAQKNPTAFYLCASSSPGGSNAYEQYFGPGTRLTVT.

The CDR3 coding sequence is TGTGCCAGCAGAGACCCGGGAATAGATACGCAGTATTTT. This sequence encodes CASRDPGIDTQYF. The chain recombines TRBV7-3 with TRBJ2-3, with TRBD2 as a possible D gene (5 bases). Germline assignment: CDR1 SGHTA and CDR2 FQGTGA. The V gene lost 6 bases and the J gene lost 5 bases, with 12 bases spanning the gap. The CDR3 sequence is 13 residues long.

The V and J genes are TRBV11-2 and TRBJ1-1; D not resolved. Deletions cut 0 bases from V and 7 bases from J, with 9 bases between. CDR3 length: 13 amino acids. The germline gives CDR1 SGHAT, CDR2 FQNNGV. The CDR3 nucleotides read TGTGCCAGCAGCTTAGATGGGAGAGGTGAAGCTTTCTTT. Protein sequence: CASSLDGRGEAFF.

V is TRBV19 and J is TRBJ1-1, with D perhaps TRBD1 (5 bases). There are 16 residues in the CDR3. Germline CDR1 and CDR2: LNHDA and SQIVND (reference sequence). Trimming took 3 bases from V and 5 from J, leaving 19 bases between them. The CDR3 DNA sequence: TGTGCCAGTAGTATCGGCCAGGGCGGCGGGGTAACTGAAGCTTTCTTT. Residues: CASSIGQGGGVTEAFF.

This clone appeared once. The chain links TRBV28 to TRBJ1-6; TRBD1 agrees at 7 bases. CDR3 length: 18 amino acids. Germline-derived CDR1 and CDR2 are MDHEN and SYDVKM. Losses at the gene ends were 5 bases for V and 8 bases for J; bases not matched to a gene: 18. The CDR3, as DNA: TGTGCCAGCAGTCGTTGGGGTATTTCGACAGGGAGGGATTCACCCCTCCACTTT. The encoded protein is CASSRWGISTGRDSPLHF.

The chain links TRBV28 to TRBJ1-2; no firm D call. The CDR3 is 12 residues long. Germline values: CDR1 MDHEN, CDR2 SYDVKM. Trimming removed 8 bases from V and 1 base from J, with 8 bases in between. The CDR3 DNA follows: TGTGCCAGCGACGGCCATAACTATGGCTACACCTTC. Its translation is CASDGHNYGYTF.

V gene TRBV12-3 or TRBV12-4 combines with J gene TRBJ1-1, with no clear D. The CDR3 is made up of 10 amino acids. Between the trimmed V and J ends, which lost 4 bases and 7 bases, there was a span of 4 bases. CDR3 protein: CASSSHEAFF. In nucleotides, the CDR3 is TGTGCCAGCAGTTCACATGAAGCTTTCTTT.

This clone occurred a few times. The chain links TRBV2 to TRBJ2-7, with D possibly TRBD1 on 6 matching bases. CDR1 and CDR2 from the germline V gene are SNHLY and FYNNEI. The V gene lost 6 bases and the J gene lost 4 bases, with 13 bases spanning the gap. The CDR3 has 13 amino acids. CDR3 loop: CASSIPGQYEQYF. As DNA, the CDR3 is TGTGCCAGCAGCATCCCGGGACAATACGAGCAGTACTTC.

This chain links TRBV7-6 with TRBJ2-7; D unresolved. Germline V gives CDR1 SGHVS, CDR2 FNYEAQ. The V end was cut by 1 base, the J end by 6 bases, with 10 bases between. CDR3 length: 13 amino acids. CDR3 nucleotides: TGTGCCAGCAGCTTAGGCCCCCCATCCGAGCAGTACTTC. Translation gives CASSLGPPSEQYF.

The V and J genes are TRBV11-3 and TRBJ2-5; no reliable D call. CDR3 length: 15 amino acids. V dropped 5 bases and J dropped 1 base, with 14 bases sitting between them. In germline, CDR1 is SGHNT, CDR2 YENEEA. Here the CDR3 reads CASSQGRALQETQYF. The CDR3 bases are TGTGCCAGCAGCCAAGGCCGGGCGCTCCAAGAGACCCAGTACTTC.

The chain recombines TRBV18 with TRBJ2-3, with D uncertain. This CDR3 has 14 amino acids. The germline CDR1 and CDR2 sequences are KGHSH and LQKENI. Trimming took 5 bases from V and 2 from J, leaving 11 bases between them. The CDR3 coding sequence is TGTGCCAGCTCAACAATGGCCAACACAGATACGCAGTATTTT. This encodes CASSTMANTDTQYF. Using reference TRBV18 and TRBJ2-3 for the parts outside the CDR3, the full variable domain is NAGVMQNPRHLVRRRGQEARLRCSPMKGHSHVYWYRQLPEEGLKFMVYLQKENIIDESGMPKERFSAEFPKEGPSILRIQQVVRGDSAAYFCASSTMANTDTQYFGPGTRLTVL.

V is TRBV6-5 and J is TRBJ1-1; D gene unclear. The CDR3 extends over 14 amino acids. Germline CDR1 MNHEY, CDR2 SVGAGI. The ends were cut back, 2 bases at V and 4 bases at J, with 11 bases in the middle. This CDR3 reads CASSYTRGPTEAFF. CDR3 DNA sequence: TGTGCCAGCAGTTACACGCGAGGGCCCACTGAAGCTTTCTTT.

Concerning this clone itself: The germline gene is not matched at one end of the junction; a read error may be the cause. V usage is TRBV11-3 and J usage is TRBJ2-7, with 8 bases that match TRBD1. Germline V gene sequence: CDR1 SGHNT, CDR2 YENEEA. This CDR3 is 14 amino acids long. The CDR3 nucleotides are TGTGCCAGCAGTACGACAGGGGACTCCTACAAGCAGTACTTC. This sequence encodes CASSTTGDSYKQYF.